These 14 T cell receptor beta chains came from one sample sequenced in a study of shared clonotypes between healthy human individuals. Data came from immunoSEQ multiplex PCR; TCRdb stores just in-frame clones and leaves some out. The table records some 580,000 clones, 95% to 98% of them present only once. The sample comprised naive CD4+ T cells sorted from blood. Sample subset: CD45RA+ positively selected. The source of these receptors is a woman aged 30 to 39 in good health.

This clone has a single count. The chain recombines TRBV19 with TRBJ1-1, with unresolved D. The CDR3 has 14 residues. V was shortened by 3 bases and J by 2 bases, with 10 bases between the two germline ends. The germline CDR1 and CDR2 sequences are LNHDA and SQIVND (reference sequence). DNA for the CDR3: TGTGCCAGTAGTATCACTGACACAAACACTGAAGCTTTCTTT. This codes for CASSITDTNTEAFF.

This clone was seen just once. The chain recombines TRBV18 with TRBJ2-3; 9 bases are a match to TRBD2. This CDR3 is built from 16 residues. Trimming removed 3 bases from V and 2 bases from J; junction bases left unmatched: 6. Germline values: CDR1 KGHSH, CDR2 LQKENI. The CDR3 sequence: CASSPGLARNTDTQYF. CDR3 sequence (DNA): TGTGCCAGCTCACCCGGACTAGCGAGAAACACAGATACGCAGTATTTT.

The chain carries TRBV11-2 and TRBJ2-1; 9 bases are a match to TRBD2. The CDR3 consists of 15 residues. The germline V gene has CDR1 SGHAT and CDR2 FQNNGV. J gave up 3 bases and V 6 bases, and 6 bases lay outside the gene matches. Here the CDR3 reads CASSFLLAGYNEQFF. Written as DNA, the CDR3 is TGTGCCAGCAGTTTCTTACTAGCGGGCTACAATGAGCAGTTCTTC.

This clone was detected only once. The chain's CDR3 is CASSSSGGNREKLFF. The CDR3, as DNA: TGCGCCAGCAGCTCCTCGGGGGGGAATAGGGAAAAACTGTTTTTT. This chain uses TRBV5-1 with TRBJ1-4, with D perhaps matching TRBD1 (5 bases). The CDR3 totals 15 residues. V lost 3 bases, J lost 8 bases, and 17 bases lay in between. CDR1 SGHRS and CDR2 YFSETQ come from the germline V gene.

This clone was found once. The chain has TRBV28 and TRBJ1-5; 9 bases are a match to TRBD1. After removal of 4 bases from V and 2 bases from J, the junction contained 3 bases not matched to a gene. The CDR3 loop spans 15 amino acids. Germline V CDR1 and CDR2: MDHEN, SYDVKM. CDR3 amino acids: CASSSTGGGNQPQHF. CDR3 nucleotides: TGTGCCAGCAGTTCCACAGGGGGCGGCAATCAGCCCCAGCATTTT.

CDR3 sequence: CASSIFVAHQPQHF. CDR3 coding DNA: TGTGCCAGCAGCATATTCGTGGCCCACCAGCCCCAGCATTTT. The V gene is TRBV21-1, the J gene TRBJ1-5; whether TRBD1, the table's D call, matches the DNA was not checked. TRBV21-1 is classified as a pseudogene. This CDR3 has 14 amino acids.

This clone was recorded once. The rearrangement joins TRBV5-4 to TRBJ1-4; D possibly corresponds to TRBD1 (6 bases). V was shortened by 1 base and J by 0 bases, with 13 bases between the two germline ends. The CDR3 covers 17 residues. Germline assignment: CDR1 SGHNT and CDR2 YYREEE (reference sequence). DNA for the CDR3: TGTGCCAGCAGCTTGAGACAGGTGACGTCAACTAATGAAAAACTGTTTTTT. Translating gives CASSLRQVTSTNEKLFF.

CDR3 bases: TGTGCCAGCAGTTCGGACAGACTGGGCACTGAAGCTTTCTTT. This gives the protein CASSSDRLGTEAFF. The genes are TRBV27 and TRBJ1-1; possibly TRBD1 for D (6 bases). The CDR3 length is 14 residues. Germline CDR1 MNHEY, CDR2 SMNVEV (reference sequence). V lost 4 bases and J lost 4, with 13 bases in between.

This chain uses TRBV4-2 with TRBJ1-2, with 11 bases that match TRBD1. CDR1 is LGHNA, CDR2 YNFKEQ, per germline. The CDR3 is 13 amino acids. With V trimmed by 2 bases and J by 14 bases, 7 bases remained unmatched. This chain's CDR3 is CASSQSDRGLHTF. For the CDR3, the DNA is TGTGCCAGCAGCCAATCGGACAGGGGGCTTCATACCTTC.

The rearrangement uses TRBV11-2 and TRBJ2-7, with D uncertain. This CDR3 comprises 15 residues. Germline CDR1 and CDR2: SGHAT and FQNNGV. Trimming pared 1 base from V and 6 bases from J, leaving 16 bases between. DNA of the CDR3: TGTGCCAGCAGCTTAGGGTTACTACTATTCAGCGAGCAGTACTTC. Translating it yields CASSLGLLLFSEQYF.

This chain uses TRBV28 with TRBJ1-2; 9 bases agree with TRBD1. Germline values: CDR1 MDHEN, CDR2 SYDVKM. The CDR3 sequence is 20 residues long. Trimming cost V 5 bases and J 8 bases; bases outside gene matches: 27. The CDR3 nucleotides are TGTGCCAGCAGTGGGATTCTATCTATAAAGAGACAGGGGGGGTACTCGGGCTACACCTTC. Translation gives CASSGILSIKRQGGYSGYTF.

This clone was observed a single time. V is TRBV7-6 and J is TRBJ2-2, with D perhaps matching TRBD2 (5 bases). The ends were cut back, 4 bases at V and 5 bases at J, with 11 bases in the middle. The germline V gene encodes CDR1 SGHVS and CDR2 FNYEAQ. This CDR3 spans 14 amino acids. CDR3 sequence: CASSSPRGTGELFF. The CDR3 DNA follows: TGTGCCAGCAGCTCTCCCCGGGGAACCGGGGAGCTGTTTTTT.

The rearrangement joins TRBV10-3 to TRBJ1-3; TRBD1 aligns across 8 bases. The trim removed 4 bases at V and 2 bases at J, leaving 4 bases unmatched. The CDR3 extends over 15 amino acids. Germline-derived CDR1 and CDR2 are ENHRY and SYGVKD. The CDR3 nucleotides read TGTGCCATCAGTGGGACAGGGAAGGCTGGAAACACCATATATTTT. It encodes CAISGTGKAGNTIYF.

The rearrangement joins TRBV27 to TRBJ1-2; 7 bases align to TRBD1. The CDR3 is made up of 16 amino acids. CDR1 is MNHEY, CDR2 SMNVEV, per germline (reference sequence). Germline trimming cut 5 bases from V and 3 bases from J; bases unmatched to any gene: 12. DNA of the CDR3: TGTGCCAGCAGTACTTTCCCTCGACAGGGCTACTATGGCTACACCTTC. Translating it yields CASSTFPRQGYYGYTF.